This T cell receptor beta chain was documented in a study of blood T cell repertoires in COVID-19. Overall study: Italy, Spain and the United States were the sources of the convalescent and acute COVID-19 samples. T cells, B-cell-depleted T cells, or PBMCs provided the cDNA or gDNA that served as material.

Losses at the gene ends were 5 bases for V and 2 bases for J; bases not matched to a gene: 4. The CDR3 loop spans 13 amino acids. CDR1 SQVTM and CDR2 ANQGSEA come from the germline V gene. Only in-frame clones appear in the TCRdb table, and some are missing; sequencing was by immunoSEQ multiplex PCR. Seen here are roughly 320,000 clones, under 90% observed once, and the top ten hold about 4.2%. All enrollees were roughly 18 to 89 years old and from approximately 25 US areas. Among Cohort 3 donors, those recovered had two negative PCRs, clearance, or symptom resolution. The TCR comes from a man younger than 40 who had recovered from COVID-19. Sequencing input: PBMCs or T cells enriched from blood (not recorded which). The chain combines TRBV29-1 with TRBJ1-2; 8 positions match TRBD1. The CDR3: CSVWTGSNYGYTF. The DNA of the CDR3 is TGCAGCGTTTGGACAGGGTCCAACTATGGCTACACCTTC.